The sequence of this T cell receptor (beta chain) was determined in a study of beta chain features in type 1 diabetes. General study findings and limits: Researchers cautioned that cDNA sequencing could over-represent cells with high TCR expression.

This clone was counted a few times. Its specificity is not known. Via CD45RO/CCR7/CD25/CD127/CD95/CD27, cells of the CD4+ naive, central memory, regulatory and stem cell-like memory subsets were sorted. The V and J ends lost 2 bases and 1 base respectively, with 6 bases between them. Germline assignment: CDR1 SGHRS and CDR2 YFSETQ. The CDR3 totals 14 residues. The whole isolated RNA underwent reverse transcription, so sequencing captured expressed TCRB transcripts. This table comes from immunoSEQ multiplex PCR, and its TCRdb copy is limited to in-frame clones, with some not included. The data hold 200,000 to 300,000 clones, with roughly 14% observed a single time.

This TCR derives from a woman between 40 and 55 years old in good health. The sample comprised naive CD4+ T cells from blood. This chain links TRBV5-1 with TRBJ2-2; D gene uncertain. CDR3 protein: CASSFSLNTGELFF. In DNA, the CDR3 is TGCGCCAGCAGCTTCTCTCTGAACACCGGGGAGCTGTTTTTT.